These T cell receptor beta chains were read from a single sample in a study of beta chain features in type 1 diabetes. Only in-frame clones appear in the TCRdb table, and some are missing; sequencing was by immunoSEQ multiplex PCR. Among about 150,000 clones listed, approximately 12% were seen once. Sequenced sample: central memory CD4+ T cells from blood. The receptors come from a man between 18 and 35 years old in good health. Each CDR3 is given with its conserved first and last residue. Each record gives: clone size, D gene, J gene, V gene, CDR3 protein, CDR3 DNA. A D gene is named only where the DNA matches it firmly. Only some rows state a clone size, as once, few, many or a class for expanded clones.

>.|TRBD2|TRBJ2-6|TRBV10-3
CAISFLAGVGGANVLTF
TGTGCCATCAGCTTTCTAGCGGGAGTTGGTGGGGCCAACGTCCTGACTTTC
>few|.|TRBJ2-5|TRBV9
CASSVEDSRQTQYF
TGTGCCAGCAGCGTAGAGGACAGCAGGCAGACCCAGTACTTC
>many|.|TRBJ2-7|TRBV7-2
CASSLSAAPAAYEQYF
TGTGCCAGCAGCCTATCGGCCGCCCCCGCAGCCTACGAGCAGTACTTC
>few|.|TRBJ2-7|TRBV7-9
CASSLDRYSYEQYF
TGTGCCAGCAGCTTAGATCGGTATTCCTACGAGCAGTACTTC
>few|.|TRBJ1-5|TRBV7-2
CASSPLTANQPQHF
TGTGCCAGCAGCCCCTTGACTGCGAATCAGCCCCAGCATTTT
>few|.|TRBJ2-7|TRBV18
CASSPGLNYYEQYF
TGTGCCAGCTCACCGGGACTGAACTACTACGAGCAGTACTTC
>.|.|TRBJ2-5|TRBV9
CASSSRPPETQYF
TGTGCCAGCAGCTCGAGGCCTCCAGAGACCCAGTACTTC
>many|.|TRBJ2-5|TRBV7-2
CASSSSAARETQYF
TGTGCCAGCAGCTCTAGCGCGGCTAGGGAGACCCAGTACTTC
>few|TRBD2|TRBJ2-4|TRBV19
CAPLSGRASDIQYF
TGTGCCCCGCTTAGCGGGAGGGCCTCGGACATTCAGTACTTC
>.|.|TRBJ2-7|TRBV21-1
CASSPQCGRGEQYF
TGTGCCAGCAGCCCCCAATGCGGAAGAGGCGAGCAGTACTTC
>many|.|TRBJ1-2|TRBV28
CASKGGVYGYTF
TGTGCCAGCAAGGGCGGCGTCTATGGCTACACCTTC
>few|.|TRBJ2-6|TRBV14
CASSQDFGANVLTF
TGTGCCAGCAGCCAAGATTTCGGGGCCAACGTCCTGACTTTC
>.|.|TRBJ1-2|TRBV7-9
CASRLGSGQTF
TGTGCCAGCCGCCTAGGTTCGGGGCAAACCTTC
>few|.|TRBJ2-1|TRBV2
CASSDDYNEQFF
TGTGCCAGCAGTGATGACTACAATGAGCAGTTCTTC
>.|.|TRBJ2-1|TRBV4-1
CASGNFGDYNEQFF
TGCGCCAGCGGAAATTTCGGAGATTACAATGAGCAGTTCTTC
>.|TRBD1|TRBJ1-6|TRBV30
CASGQGNYNSPLHF
TGTGCCTCGGGACAGGGGAACTATAATTCACCCCTCCACTTT
>few|TRBD1|TRBJ1-5|TRBV28
CASSEQGRQPQHF
TGTGCCAGCAGCGAACAGGGGAGGCAGCCCCAGCATTTT
>few|TRBD1|TRBJ2-7|TRBV9
CASSVEGQGNDEQYF
TGTGCCAGCAGCGTAGAGGGACAGGGGAACGACGAGCAGTACTTC
>.|.|TRBJ2-7|TRBV5-4
CASSSDRYEQYF
TGTGCCAGCAGTTCGGACCGATACGAGCAGTACTTC
>few|.|TRBJ1-1|TRBV13
CASSRTEFGEAFF
TGTGCCAGCAGCCGGACGGAATTCGGGGAAGCTTTCTTT
>.|.|TRBJ2-7|TRBV1
CTSIHRDRVSHEQYF
TGCACCAGCATACACCGGGACAGGGTCTCCCACGAGCAGTACTTC
>many|.|TRBJ1-5|TRBV2
CASKGYSNQPQHF
TGTGCCAGCAAGGGGTATAGCAATCAGCCCCAGCATTTT
>few|.|TRBJ2-7|TRBV7-2
CASSLAAGTYEQYF
TGTGCCAGCAGCTTAGCTGCAGGGACCTACGAGCAGTACTTC
>few|.|TRBJ2-6|TRBV29-1
CSVDQGSGANVLTF
TGCAGCGTTGATCAGGGCTCTGGGGCCAACGTCCTGACTTTC
>.|TRBD2|TRBJ2-4|TRBV28
CAHGGGTYIQYF
TGTGCCCACGGGGGGGGTACATACATTCAGTACTTC
>few|.|TRBJ2-1|TRBV7-9
CASSLLRVDNEQFF
TGTGCCAGCAGCCTATTGCGGGTAGACAATGAGCAGTTCTTC
>few|.|TRBJ2-3|TRBV9
CASSVGIRLGTDTQYF
TGTGCCAGCAGCGTAGGCATTAGGCTCGGCACAGATACGCAGTATTTT
>.|.|TRBJ1-1|TRBV15
CATSTHRGRAIEAFF
TGTGCCACCAGCACGCACCGGGGGCGCGCCATTGAAGCTTTCTTT